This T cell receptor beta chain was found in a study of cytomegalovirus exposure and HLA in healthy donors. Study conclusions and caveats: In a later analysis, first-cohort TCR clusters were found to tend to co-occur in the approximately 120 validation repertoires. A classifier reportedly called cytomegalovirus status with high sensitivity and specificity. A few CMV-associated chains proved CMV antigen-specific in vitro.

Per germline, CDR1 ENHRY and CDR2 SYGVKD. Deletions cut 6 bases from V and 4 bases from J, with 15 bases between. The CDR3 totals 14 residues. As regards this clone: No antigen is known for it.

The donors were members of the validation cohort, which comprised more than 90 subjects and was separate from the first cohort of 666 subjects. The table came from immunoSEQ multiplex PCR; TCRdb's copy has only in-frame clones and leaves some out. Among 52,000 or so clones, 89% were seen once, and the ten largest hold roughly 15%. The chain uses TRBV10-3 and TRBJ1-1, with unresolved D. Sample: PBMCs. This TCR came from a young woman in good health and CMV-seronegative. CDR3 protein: CAIREGLRGTEAFF. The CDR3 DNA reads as TGTGCCATCAGAGAGGGCCTCCGGGGCACTGAAGCTTTCTTT.